The 23 T cell receptor beta chains given below trace back to one sample, sequenced in a study of T cell changes during pregnancy in multiple sclerosis. The repertoire was sequenced with immunoSEQ multiplex PCR; TCRdb's copy has only in-frame clones and lacks some. The sample records about 16,000 clones, about 86% being singletons. The sample was CD8+ T cells from peripheral blood mononuclear cells, taken in the first trimester of pregnancy. The receptors come from a female donor with multiple sclerosis, enrolled in a pregnancy study.

This sequence joins TRBV7-9 and TRBJ1-1; TRBD1 matches 10 bases. CDR3 size: 15 residues. Losses at the gene ends were 4 bases for V and 6 bases for J; bases not matched to a gene: 8. The germline V gene has CDR1 SEHNR and CDR2 FQNEAQ (reference sequence). CDR3 in amino acids: CASSSSTGGEAEAFF. The DNA for the CDR3 is TGTGCCAGCAGCTCTTCGACAGGGGGCGAGGCTGAAGCTTTCTTT.

This clone was seen just once. This chain uses TRBV2 with TRBJ1-1; a weak D match, TRBD1 (5 bases). V was shortened by 2 bases and J by 4 bases, with 14 bases between the two germline ends. The germline CDR1 and CDR2 sequences are SNHLY and FYNNEI. The CDR3 is 15 amino acids. CDR3 sequence reads: CASSEKLRVGTEAFF. The CDR3 bases are TGTGCCAGCAGTGAAAAGCTCAGGGTGGGCACTGAAGCTTTCTTT.

The V call is TRBV6-5, the J call TRBJ2-3; 7 bases match TRBD1. V dropped 0 bases and J dropped 5; count of bases not matched to a gene: 5. This CDR3 comprises 15 residues. Germline CDR1 MNHEY, CDR2 SVGAGI. CDR3 amino acids: CASSYSGQVGDTQYF. CDR3 bases: TGTGCCAGCAGTTACTCTGGACAGGTGGGAGATACGCAGTATTTT.

This sequence joins TRBV6-5 and TRBJ1-4, with 7 bases aligning to TRBD1. This CDR3 spans 15 amino acids. The J segment lost 7 bases and the V segment lost 7 bases, leaving 12 bases of the junction unmatched. The germline CDR1 and CDR2 sequences are MNHEY and SVGAGI. CDR3 loop: CASTQIGTALEKLFF. CDR3 DNA: TGTGCCAGCACGCAAATAGGGACAGCACTTGAAAAACTGTTTTTT.

The chain uses TRBV5-6 and TRBJ1-1; unclear D gene. V was shortened by 4 bases and J by 4 bases, with 14 bases between the two germline ends. From germline, CDR1 is SGHDT and CDR2 YYEEEE. The CDR3 runs to 14 residues. The CDR3 protein is CASSLEPEGTEAFF. The CDR3 nucleotides are TGTGCCAGCAGCCTGGAACCGGAGGGCACTGAAGCTTTCTTT.

The rearrangement links TRBV7-9 to TRBJ1-1; perhaps TRBD1 as D (5 bases). CDR1 and CDR2 from the germline V gene are SEHNR and FQNEAQ (reference sequence). V was pared by 1 base and J by 0 bases, with 12 bases between. The CDR3 runs to 16 residues. CDR3: CASSLGGRGLNTEAFF. The CDR3 bases are TGTGCCAGCAGCTTAGGGGGTCGGGGGTTGAACACTGAAGCTTTCTTT.

This clone was seen only once. This chain uses TRBV6-1 with TRBJ2-2; 8 nucleotides agree with TRBD1. The CDR3 extends over 17 amino acids. The V segment lost 6 bases and the J segment 1 base; nucleotides outside the gene matches: 10. Germline V gene lookup returns CDR1 MNHNS and CDR2 SASEGT. In DNA form, the CDR3 reads TGTGCCAGCAGGGAACTTCCCGGGACAGGGAACACCGGGGAGCTGTTTTTT. Its protein is CASRELPGTGNTGELFF.

V usage is TRBV5-1 and J usage is TRBJ2-7, with TRBD2 identical over 8 bases. The CDR3 consists of 11 residues. CDR1 is SGHRS and CDR2 is YFSETQ in the germline V gene. The V gene end was trimmed by 4 bases and the J gene end by 7 bases; junction bases not matched to a gene: 1. CDR3 nucleotide sequence: TGCGCCAGCAGCCGGGAGGGGGAGCAGTACTTC. Its protein product is CASSREGEQYF.

This sequence joins TRBV7-9 and TRBJ2-5, with 7 bases lining up with TRBD2. The trim removed 7 bases at V and 4 bases at J, leaving 21 bases unmatched. The CDR3 extends over 18 amino acids. Looked up from germline, CDR1 is SEHNR and CDR2 is FQNEAQ (reference sequence). The CDR3 sequence: CASNPGSGASDFLETQYF. The CDR3 DNA sequence: TGTGCCAGCAACCCCGGGAGCGGGGCGTCGGATTTTTTAGAGACCCAGTACTTC. Based on the CDR3 plus reference TRBV7-9 and TRBJ2-5, the full variable domain is DTGVSQNPRHKITKRGQNVTFRCDPISEHNRLYWYRQTLGQGPEFLTYFQNEAQLEKSRLLSDRFSAERPKGSFSTLEIQRTEQGDSAMYLCASNPGSGASDFLETQYFGPGTRLLVL.

The chain has TRBV21-1 and TRBJ1-1; TRBD1, the table's D call, was not compared with the DNA. TRBV21-1 corresponds to a pseudogene. The CDR3 loop spans 13 amino acids. The CDR3 reads CASSTRQGVEAFF. In DNA form, the CDR3 reads TGTGCCAGCAGCACCCGACAGGGGGTCGAAGCTTTCTTT.

Only one count was recorded for this clone. The V gene is TRBV6-1, the J gene TRBJ2-2; 7 nucleotides align to TRBD2. The germline gives CDR1 MNHNS, CDR2 SASEGT. This CDR3 is 15 amino acids long. V shed 3 bases, J shed 3 bases, and the junction held 4 bases outside the gene matches. This CDR3 reads CASSDGSGDTGELFF. The DNA for the CDR3 is TGTGCCAGCAGTGATGGAAGCGGGGACACCGGGGAGCTGTTTTTT.

CDR3 coding DNA: TGCGCCAGCAGCTCGTGGACAGGGAACACCGCTTTGGCTTTCTTT. This gives the protein CASSSWTGNTALAFF. The V call is TRBV5-1, the J call TRBJ1-1, with 8 bases lining up with TRBD1. Per the germline V gene, CDR1 is SGHRS and CDR2 is YFSETQ. After removal of 3 bases from V and 11 bases from J, the junction contained 15 bases not matched to a gene. This CDR3 region has 15 residues.

The chain joins TRBV7-9 to TRBJ2-5, with D perhaps matching TRBD2 (7 bases). Germline V gene data show CDR1 as SEHNR and CDR2 as FQNEAQ (reference sequence). V lost 5 bases to trimming and J lost 4 bases, with 14 bases between them. This CDR3 is built from 14 residues. CDR3 sequence: CASSPGGRLETQYF. The CDR3 DNA follows: TGTGCCAGCAGCCCGGGGGGCCGCCTAGAGACCCAGTACTTC.

The chain employs TRBV29-1 and TRBJ1-2, with 10 bases aligning to TRBD1. This CDR3 spans 16 amino acids. The germline V gene has CDR1 SQVTM and CDR2 ANQGSEA. The ends lost 1 base at V and 0 bases at J; junction bases unmatched: 5. The CDR3 bases are TGCAGCGTTGAAGTAAGACAGGGGGCGACTAACTATGGCTACACCTTC. It translates to CSVEVRQGATNYGYTF.

This clone was picked up a small number of times. This chain connects TRBV2 to TRBJ1-5; D uncertain. CDR3 length equals 14 residues. V gave up 3 bases and J gave up 5 bases, with 11 bases separating them. Germline V gives CDR1 SNHLY, CDR2 FYNNEI. The CDR3 nucleotides read TGTGCCAGCAGTGAGAGAGGGATGCATCAGCCCCAGCATTTT. Protein sequence: CASSERGMHQPQHF.

This chain uses TRBV27 with TRBJ2-3, with 11 positions matching TRBD1. Trimming cost V 3 bases and J 5 bases; bases outside gene matches: 1. Germline V CDR1 and CDR2: MNHEY, SMNVEV (reference sequence). The CDR3 spans 14 residues. The CDR3 sequence: CASSLGQGGDTQYF. As DNA, the CDR3 is TGTGCCAGCAGTTTGGGACAGGGGGGAGATACGCAGTATTTT.

This clone has just a few counts. The chain couples TRBV28 to TRBJ2-7; D is unresolved. The CDR3 extends over 12 amino acids. Germline CDR1 and CDR2: MDHEN and SYDVKM. V gave up 3 bases and J gave up 6 bases, with 9 bases separating them. CDR3 DNA sequence: TGTGCCAGCAGTTTCCCACTCCGCGAGCAGTACTTC. Translation gives CASSFPLREQYF.

This chain uses TRBV19 with TRBJ2-2, with no clear D. Germline loops: CDR1 LNHDA, CDR2 SQIVND (reference sequence). Trimming removed 3 bases at V and 6 bases at J, with 5 bases between. The CDR3 contains 12 residues. The CDR3 nucleotides are TGTGCCAGTAGTATCCTTTCCGGGGAGCTGTTTTTT. As protein: CASSILSGELFF.

The CDR3 here is CASSFDRDVGYEQYF. The CDR3 DNA is TGTGCCAGCAGCTTCGACAGGGACGTGGGGTACGAGCAGTACTTC. V gene TRBV5-4 combines with J gene TRBJ2-7, with 7 bases lining up with TRBD1. Germline assignment: CDR1 SGHNT and CDR2 YYREEE (reference sequence). The CDR3 has 15 amino acids. V trimming: 2 bases; J trimming: 4 bases; junction bases outside the gene matches: 9.

V and J are TRBV19 and TRBJ2-5, with TRBD1 matching over 9 bases. Germline V gene data show CDR1 as LNHDA and CDR2 as SQIVND (reference sequence). CDR3 size: 13 residues. V trimming: 5 bases; J trimming: 9 bases; junction bases outside the gene matches: 7. CDR3 protein: CASSSGQGWAQYF. The CDR3 nucleotides read TGTGCCAGTAGTTCGGGACAGGGATGGGCCCAGTACTTC. The full variable domain, in which reference TRBV19 and TRBJ2-5 provide the parts outside the CDR3, is DGGITQSPKYLFRKEGQNVTLSCEQNLNHDAMYWYRQDPGQGLRLIYYSQIVNDFQKGDIAEGYSVSREKKESFPLTVTSAQKNPTAFYLCASSSGQGWAQYFGPGTRLLVL.

The gene calls are TRBV6-1 and TRBJ1-6, with D uncertain. Per germline, CDR1 MNHNS and CDR2 SASEGT. CDR3 size: 15 residues. V was trimmed by 1 base and J by 7 bases, leaving 11 bases between them. The chain's CDR3 is CASSEGTSGNSPLHF. The CDR3 nucleotides read TGTGCCAGCAGTGAAGGGACCTCGGGGAATTCACCCCTCCACTTT.

This clone was detected only once. The chain is built from TRBV7-7 and TRBJ2-1; TRBD2 matches 11 bases. In germline, CDR1 is SSHAT, CDR2 FNYEAQ (reference sequence). V shed 5 bases and J 10 bases; nucleotides not matched to a gene: 13. The CDR3 has 16 amino acids. The DNA of the CDR3 is TGTGCCAGCAGCCCAGGGACTAGCGGCCAACCTAGGGAGCAGTTCTTC. Translated: CASSPGTSGQPREQFF.

V and J are TRBV18 and TRBJ2-2; no clear D gene. The length of the CDR3 is 15 residues. V dropped 2 bases and J dropped 1 base, with 8 bases sitting between them. Germline-derived CDR1 and CDR2 are KGHSH and LQKENI. The CDR3 DNA is TGTGCCAGCTCACCATCCGGAGAGAACACCGGGGAGCTGTTTTTT. It yields the protein CASSPSGENTGELFF.